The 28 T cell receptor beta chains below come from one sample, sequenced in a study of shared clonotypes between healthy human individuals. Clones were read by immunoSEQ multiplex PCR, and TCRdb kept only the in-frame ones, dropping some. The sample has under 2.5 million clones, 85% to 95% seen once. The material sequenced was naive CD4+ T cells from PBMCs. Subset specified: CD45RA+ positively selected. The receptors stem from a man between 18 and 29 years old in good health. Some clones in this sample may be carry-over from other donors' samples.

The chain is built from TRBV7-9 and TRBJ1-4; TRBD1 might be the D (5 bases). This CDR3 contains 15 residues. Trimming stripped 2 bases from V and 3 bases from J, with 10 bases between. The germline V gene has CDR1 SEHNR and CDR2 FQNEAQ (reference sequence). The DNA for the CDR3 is TGTGCCAGCAGCTTACAAGGGGCGGCTAATGAAAAACTGTTTTTT. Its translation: CASSLQGAANEKLFF. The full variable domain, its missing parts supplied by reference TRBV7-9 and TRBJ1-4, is DTGVSQNPRHKITKRGQNVTFRCDPISEHNRLYWYRQTLGQGPEFLTYFQNEAQLEKSRLLSDRFSAERPKGSFSTLEIQRTEQGDSAMYLCASSLQGAANEKLFFGSGTQLSVL.

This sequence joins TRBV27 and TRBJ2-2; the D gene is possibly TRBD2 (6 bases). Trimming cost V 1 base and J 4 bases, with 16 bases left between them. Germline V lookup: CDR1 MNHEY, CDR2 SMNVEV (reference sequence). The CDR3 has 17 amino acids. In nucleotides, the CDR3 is TGTGCCAGCAGTTTATTGGGGGGAGTTCCGGGCACCGGGGAGCTGTTTTTT. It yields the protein CASSLLGGVPGTGELFF.

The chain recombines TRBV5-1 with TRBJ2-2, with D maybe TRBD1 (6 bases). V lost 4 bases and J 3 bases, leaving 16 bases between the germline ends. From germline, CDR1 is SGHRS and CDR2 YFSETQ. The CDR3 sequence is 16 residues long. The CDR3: CASSQGDTHYTGELFF. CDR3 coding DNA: TGCGCCAGCAGCCAAGGGGACACCCATTACACCGGGGAGCTGTTTTTT.

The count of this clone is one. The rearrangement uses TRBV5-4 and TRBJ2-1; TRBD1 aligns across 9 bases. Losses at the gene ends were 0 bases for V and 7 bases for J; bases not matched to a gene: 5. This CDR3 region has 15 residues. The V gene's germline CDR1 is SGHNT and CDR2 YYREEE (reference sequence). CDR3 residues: CASSLEGTGRNEQFF. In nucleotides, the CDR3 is TGTGCCAGCAGCTTGGAGGGGACAGGGCGGAATGAGCAGTTCTTC.

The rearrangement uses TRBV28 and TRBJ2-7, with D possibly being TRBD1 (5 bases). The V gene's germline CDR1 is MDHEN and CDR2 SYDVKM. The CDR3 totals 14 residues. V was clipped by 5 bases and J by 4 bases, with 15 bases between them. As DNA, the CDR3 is TGTGCCAGCAGTAGAAGGGGTAGTTTGTACGAGCAGTACTTC. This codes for CASSRRGSLYEQYF.

The CDR3 protein is CASSLGSLALQWTQYF. CDR3 in DNA: TGTGCCAGCAGCTTGGGGTCGCTAGCTCTTCAGTGGACCCAGTACTTC. This chain links TRBV5-6 with TRBJ2-5; tentative D call: TRBD2 (5 bases). Trimming shortened V by 0 bases and J by 7 bases, and 19 bases separated the two germline ends. CDR1 is SGHDT and CDR2 is YYEEEE in the germline V gene. There are 16 residues in the CDR3.

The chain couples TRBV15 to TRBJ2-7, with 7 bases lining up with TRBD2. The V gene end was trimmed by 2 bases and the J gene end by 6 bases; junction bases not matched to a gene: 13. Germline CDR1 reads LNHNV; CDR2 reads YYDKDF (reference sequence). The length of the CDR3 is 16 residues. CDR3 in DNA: TGTGCCACCAGCAGACGCTCCGGACTAGGCTCATCCGAGCAGTACTTC. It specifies CATSRRSGLGSSEQYF.

The DNA for the CDR3 is TGTGCCTTGGACAGGGGGCAAGAGACCCAGTACTTC. Translated: CALDRGQETQYF. V gene TRBV30 combines with J gene TRBJ2-5; 10 bases fit TRBD1. Germline V gene lookup returns CDR1 GTSNPN and CDR2 SVGIG (reference sequence). Losses at the gene ends were 7 bases for V and 2 bases for J; bases not matched to a gene: 1. There are 12 residues in the CDR3. The whole variable domain, filled in from reference TRBV30 and TRBJ2-5, reads SQTIHQWPATLVQPVGSPLSLECTVEGTSNPNLYWYRQAAGRGLQLLFYSVGIGQISSEVPQNLSASRPQDRQFILSSKKLLLSDSGFYLCALDRGQETQYFGPGTRLLVL.

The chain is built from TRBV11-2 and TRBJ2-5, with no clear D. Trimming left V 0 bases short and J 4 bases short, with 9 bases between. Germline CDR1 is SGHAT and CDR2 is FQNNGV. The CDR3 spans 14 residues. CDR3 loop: CASSLEQLVETQYF. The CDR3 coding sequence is TGTGCCAGCAGCTTAGAGCAGTTGGTAGAGACCCAGTACTTC.

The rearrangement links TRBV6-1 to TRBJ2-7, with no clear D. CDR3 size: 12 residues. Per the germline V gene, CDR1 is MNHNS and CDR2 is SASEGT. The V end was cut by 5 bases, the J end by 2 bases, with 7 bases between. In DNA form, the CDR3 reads TGTGCCAGCAGTCCCCCACCCTACGAGCAGTACTTC. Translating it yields CASSPPPYEQYF.

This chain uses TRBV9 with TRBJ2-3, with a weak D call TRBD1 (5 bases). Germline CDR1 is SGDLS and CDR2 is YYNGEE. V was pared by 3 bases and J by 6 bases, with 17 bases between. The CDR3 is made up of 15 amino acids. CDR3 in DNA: TGTGCCAGCAGCGCCGGTAACGCAGGGCCCGATACGCAGTATTTT. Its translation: CASSAGNAGPDTQYF.

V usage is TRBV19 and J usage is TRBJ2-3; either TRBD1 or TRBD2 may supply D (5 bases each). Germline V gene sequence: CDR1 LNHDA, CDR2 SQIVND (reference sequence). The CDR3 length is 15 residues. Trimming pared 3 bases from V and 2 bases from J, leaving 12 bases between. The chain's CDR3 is CASSIGTFITDTQYF. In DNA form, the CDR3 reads TGTGCCAGTAGTATTGGGACCTTTATCACAGATACGCAGTATTTT.

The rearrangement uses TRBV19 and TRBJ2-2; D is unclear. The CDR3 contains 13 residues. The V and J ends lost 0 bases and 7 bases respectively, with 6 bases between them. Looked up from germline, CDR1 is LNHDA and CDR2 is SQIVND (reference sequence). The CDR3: CASSIEPGGELFF. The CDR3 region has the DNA TGTGCCAGTAGTATAGAGCCGGGCGGGGAGCTGTTTTTT.

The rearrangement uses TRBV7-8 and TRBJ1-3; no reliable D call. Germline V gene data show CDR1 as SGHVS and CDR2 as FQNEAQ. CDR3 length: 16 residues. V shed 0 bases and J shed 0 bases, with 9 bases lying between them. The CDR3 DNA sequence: TGTGCCAGCAGCTTAGCGCACGCGTTCTCTGGAAACACCATATATTTT. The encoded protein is CASSLAHAFSGNTIYF.

Here the CDR3 DNA reads TGCGCCAGCAGCCAATCCGGGACAGGGATCGAAAAACTGTTTTTT. Its protein is CASSQSGTGIEKLFF. The J gene is TRBJ1-4, the V gene TRBV4-3, with 9 bases aligning to TRBD1. The V and J ends lost 2 bases and 8 bases, in that order; junction bases with no gene match: 6. The germline CDR1 and CDR2 sequences are LGHNA and YSLEER. This CDR3 spans 15 amino acids.

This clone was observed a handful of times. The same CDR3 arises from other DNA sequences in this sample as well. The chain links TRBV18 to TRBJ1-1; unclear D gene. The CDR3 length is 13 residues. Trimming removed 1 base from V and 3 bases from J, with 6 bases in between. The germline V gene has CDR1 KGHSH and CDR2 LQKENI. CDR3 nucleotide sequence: TGTGCCAGCTCACCACGGTCGGACACTGAAGCTTTCTTT. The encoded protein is CASSPRSDTEAFF.

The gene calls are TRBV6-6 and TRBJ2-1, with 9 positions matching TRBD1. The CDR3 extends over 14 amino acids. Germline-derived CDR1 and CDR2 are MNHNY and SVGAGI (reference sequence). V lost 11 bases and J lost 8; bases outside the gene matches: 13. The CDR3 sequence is CAGQTGQGDYEQFF. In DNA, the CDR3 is TGTGCCGGTCAAACGGGACAGGGCGATTATGAGCAGTTCTTC.

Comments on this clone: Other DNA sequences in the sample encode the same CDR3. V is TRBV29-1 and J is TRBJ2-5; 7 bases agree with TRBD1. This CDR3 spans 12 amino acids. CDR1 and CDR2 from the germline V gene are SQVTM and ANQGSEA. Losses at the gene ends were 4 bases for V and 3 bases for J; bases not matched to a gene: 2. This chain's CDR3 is CSVGTGEETQYF. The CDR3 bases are TGCAGCGTTGGGACAGGCGAAGAGACCCAGTACTTC. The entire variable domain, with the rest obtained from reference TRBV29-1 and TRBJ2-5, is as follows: SAVISQKPSRDICQRGTSLTIQCQVDSQVTMMFWYRQQPGQSLTLIATANQGSEATYESGFVIDKFPISRPNLTFSTLTVSNMSPEDSSIYLCSVGTGEETQYFGPGTRLLVL.

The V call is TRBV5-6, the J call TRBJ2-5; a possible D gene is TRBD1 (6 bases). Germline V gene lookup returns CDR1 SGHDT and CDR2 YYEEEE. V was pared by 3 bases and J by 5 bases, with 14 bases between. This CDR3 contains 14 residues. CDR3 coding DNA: TGTGCCAGCAGCTCCTGGGGACAAAAGGAGACCCAGTACTTC. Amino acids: CASSSWGQKETQYF.

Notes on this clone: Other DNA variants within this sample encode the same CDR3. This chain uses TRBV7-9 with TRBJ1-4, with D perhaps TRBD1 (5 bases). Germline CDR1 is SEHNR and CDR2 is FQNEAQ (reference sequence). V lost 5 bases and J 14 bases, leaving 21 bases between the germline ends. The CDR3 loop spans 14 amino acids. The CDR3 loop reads CASSRDWRSGKLFF. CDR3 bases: TGTGCCAGCAGCCGGGACTGGAGATCTGGAAAGCTGTTTTTT.

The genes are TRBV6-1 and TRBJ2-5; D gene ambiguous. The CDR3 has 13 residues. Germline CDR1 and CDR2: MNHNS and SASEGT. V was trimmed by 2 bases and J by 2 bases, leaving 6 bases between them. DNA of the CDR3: TGTGCCAGCAGTGAAATCATTCAAGAGACCCAGTACTTC. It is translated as CASSEIIQETQYF.

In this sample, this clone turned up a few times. CDR3 in amino acids: CASSAGEENTEAFF. The CDR3 coding sequence is TGTGCCAGCAGTGCCGGGGAGGAGAACACTGAAGCTTTCTTT. The rearrangement uses TRBV28 and TRBJ1-1; unclear D gene. Deletions cut 5 bases from V and 1 base from J, with 11 bases between. The CDR3 length is 14 residues. Germline V gene data show CDR1 as MDHEN and CDR2 as SYDVKM.

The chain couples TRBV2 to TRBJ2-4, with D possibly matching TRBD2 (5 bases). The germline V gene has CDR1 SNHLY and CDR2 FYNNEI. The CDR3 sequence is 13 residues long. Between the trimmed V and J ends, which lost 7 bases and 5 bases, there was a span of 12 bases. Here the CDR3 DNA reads TGTGCCAGCACCGGGAACGAAGAAAACATTCAGTACTTC. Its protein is CASTGNEENIQYF.

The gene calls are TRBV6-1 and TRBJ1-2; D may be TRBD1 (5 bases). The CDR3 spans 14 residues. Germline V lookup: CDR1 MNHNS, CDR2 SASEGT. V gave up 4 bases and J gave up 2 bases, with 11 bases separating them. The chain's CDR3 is CASSGPGTNYGYTF. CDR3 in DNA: TGTGCCAGCAGTGGGCCGGGGACGAACTATGGCTACACCTTC.

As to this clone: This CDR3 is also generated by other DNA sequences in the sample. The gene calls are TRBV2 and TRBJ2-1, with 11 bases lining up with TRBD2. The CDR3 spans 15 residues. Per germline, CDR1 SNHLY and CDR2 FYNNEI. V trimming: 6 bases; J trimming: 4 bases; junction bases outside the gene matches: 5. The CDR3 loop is CASSDSGRAYNEQFF. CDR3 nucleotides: TGTGCCAGCAGCGATAGCGGGAGGGCGTACAATGAGCAGTTCTTC.

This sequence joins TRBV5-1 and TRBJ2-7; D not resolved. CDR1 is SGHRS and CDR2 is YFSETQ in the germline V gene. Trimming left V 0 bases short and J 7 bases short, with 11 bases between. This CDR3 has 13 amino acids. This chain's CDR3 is CASSLGDMREQYF. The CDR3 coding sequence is TGCGCCAGCAGCTTGGGCGATATGAGAGAGCAGTACTTC.

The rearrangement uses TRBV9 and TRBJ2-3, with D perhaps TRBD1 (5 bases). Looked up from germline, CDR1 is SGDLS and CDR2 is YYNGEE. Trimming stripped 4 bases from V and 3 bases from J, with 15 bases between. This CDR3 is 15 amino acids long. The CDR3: CASSPDGARTDTQYF. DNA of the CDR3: TGTGCCAGCAGCCCCGATGGGGCGAGGACAGATACGCAGTATTTT.

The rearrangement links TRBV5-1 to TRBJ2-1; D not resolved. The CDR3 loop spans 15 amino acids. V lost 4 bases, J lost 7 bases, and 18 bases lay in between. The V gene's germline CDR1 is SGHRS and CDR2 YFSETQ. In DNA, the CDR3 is TGCGCCAGCAGCCGAGACCTGGGATTTGGGAATGAGCAGTTCTTC. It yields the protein CASSRDLGFGNEQFF.